This entry lists 15 T cell receptor beta chains sequenced from one sample in a study of cytomegalovirus exposure and HLA in healthy donors. Generated by immunoSEQ multiplex PCR, the TCRdb table keeps only in-frame clones and is missing some. The sample includes about 74,000 clones, 90% to 95% of them seen just once. The material sequenced was PBMCs. The receptors were gathered from a young woman in good health and CMV-seropositive.

The chain recombines TRBV5-4 with TRBJ2-1, with 9 positions matching TRBD2. CDR1 is SGHNT, CDR2 YYREEE, per germline (reference sequence). The CDR3 is 15 amino acids. The trim removed 4 bases at V and 8 bases at J, leaving 10 bases unmatched. The CDR3 DNA sequence: TGTGCCAGCAGCCAAACGGCGGGGGGGAGGGATGAGCAGTTCTTC. Its protein product is CASSQTAGGRDEQFF.

The chain employs TRBV5-1 and TRBJ2-1; TRBD1 matches 9 bases. Germline V lookup: CDR1 SGHRS, CDR2 YFSETQ. The CDR3 contains 15 residues. With V trimmed by 4 bases and J by 4 bases, 6 bases remained unmatched. CDR3 residues: CASSAVDRGYNEQFF. In nucleotides, the CDR3 is TGCGCCAGCAGCGCGGTGGACAGGGGTTACAATGAGCAGTTCTTC.

V and J are TRBV5-4 and TRBJ1-2; TRBD1 matches 9 bases. CDR1 is SGHNT and CDR2 is YYREEE in the germline V gene (reference sequence). Germline trimming cut 6 bases from V and 3 bases from J; bases unmatched to any gene: 6. The CDR3 has 14 amino acids. CDR3: CASTTGGAYYGYTF. The CDR3 DNA follows: TGTGCCAGCACCACAGGGGGCGCTTACTATGGCTACACCTTC.

V gene TRBV4-1 combines with J gene TRBJ2-1; 7 bases align to TRBD2. This CDR3 spans 16 amino acids. V shed 0 bases and J 0 bases; nucleotides not matched to a gene: 2. Per germline, CDR1 MGHRA and CDR2 YSYEKL. CDR3 loop: CASSQDVAGSYNEQFF. CDR3 coding DNA: TGCGCCAGCAGCCAAGATGTAGCGGGCTCCTACAATGAGCAGTTCTTC.

The gene calls are TRBV29-1 and TRBJ1-1; D unresolved. The CDR3 is made up of 11 amino acids. Germline values: CDR1 SQVTM, CDR2 ANQGSEA. Trimming took 5 bases from V and 7 from J, leaving 11 bases between them. Written as DNA, the CDR3 is TGCAGCGTTCCCCAGGCAGGTGAAGCTTTCTTT. It encodes CSVPQAGEAFF.

This clone was recorded only once. V and J are TRBV7-9 and TRBJ2-1, with TRBD2 identical over 8 bases. V shed 8 bases and J 4 bases; nucleotides not matched to a gene: 7. CDR3 size: 14 residues. Germline assignment: CDR1 SEHNR and CDR2 FQNEAQ (reference sequence). The CDR3: CASVAGYPYNEQFF. In DNA, the CDR3 is TGTGCCAGCGTAGCGGGATACCCGTACAATGAGCAGTTCTTC. The variable domain in full, with the rest retrieved from reference TRBV7-9 and TRBJ2-1, is DTGVSQNPRHKITKRGQNVTFRCDPISEHNRLYWYRQTLGQGPEFLTYFQNEAQLEKSRLLSDRFSAERPKGSFSTLEIQRTEQGDSAMYLCASVAGYPYNEQFFGPGTRLTVL.

The gene calls are TRBV15 and TRBJ2-5; 8 nucleotides agree with TRBD2. The germline gives CDR1 LNHNV, CDR2 YYDKDF (reference sequence). The V segment lost 5 bases and the J segment 5 bases; nucleotides outside the gene matches: 7. This CDR3 spans 14 amino acids. The CDR3 loop is CATSPPGGRETQYF. In DNA form, the CDR3 reads TGTGCCACCAGCCCCCCGGGAGGGCGGGAGACCCAGTACTTC.

The chain combines TRBV5-4 with TRBJ1-2; 8 positions agree with TRBD1. The germline CDR1 and CDR2 sequences are SGHNT and YYREEE (reference sequence). The CDR3 is 13 amino acids. J was trimmed by 5 bases and V by 4 bases; bases with no gene match: 4. This CDR3 is CASSTDREYGYTF. CDR3 nucleotide sequence: TGTGCCAGCAGCACGGACAGGGAATATGGCTACACCTTC.

V usage is TRBV5-1 and J usage is TRBJ2-5; TRBD1 might be the D (5 bases). The V and J ends lost 5 bases and 1 base respectively, with 6 bases between them. In germline, CDR1 is SGHRS, CDR2 YFSETQ. The CDR3 contains 12 residues. For the CDR3, the DNA is TGCGCCAGCAGGGACACCCAAGAGACCCAGTACTTC. This sequence encodes CASRDTQETQYF. Full variable domain (rest looked up from reference TRBV5-1 and TRBJ2-5): KAGVTQTPRYLIKTRGQQVTLSCSPISGHRSVSWYQQTPGQGLQFLFEYFSETQRNKGNFPGRFSGRQFSNSRSEMNVSTLELGDSALYLCASRDTQETQYFGPGTRLLVL.

The chain employs TRBV2 and TRBJ2-7; a weak D match, TRBD2 (6 bases). The CDR3 is 14 residues long. Germline V gives CDR1 SNHLY, CDR2 FYNNEI. Deletions cut 6 bases from V and 2 bases from J, with 14 bases between. The DNA of the CDR3 is TGTGCCAGCAGAAGTGGCGGGGCCGCCTACGAGCAGTACTTC. This codes for CASRSGGAAYEQYF.

The rearrangement joins TRBV7-6 to TRBJ2-5, with TRBD1 identical over 8 bases. V dropped 4 bases and J dropped 5; count of bases not matched to a gene: 9. The germline V gene has CDR1 SGHVS and CDR2 FNYEAQ. The CDR3 totals 15 residues. In DNA, the CDR3 is TGTGCCAGCAGCTCCGCGACAGGGGATGGGGAGACCCAGTACTTC. Its translation: CASSSATGDGETQYF.

J is TRBJ1-5 and V is TRBV10-3; the match to TRBD1 covers 8 bases. Germline CDR1 is ENHRY and CDR2 is SYGVKD. V gave up 3 bases and J gave up 6 bases; unmatched junction bases: 7. This CDR3 spans 15 amino acids. The CDR3 loop reads CAISDGQGLAQPQHF. The CDR3 bases are TGTGCCATCAGTGACGGACAGGGTCTTGCTCAGCCCCAGCATTTT.

The CDR3: CSVGKGQGVATNEKLFF. The DNA for the CDR3 is TGCAGCGTTGGAAAGGGACAAGGGGTTGCGACTAATGAAAAACTGTTTTTT. This rearrangement joins TRBV29-1 to TRBJ1-4; TRBD1 might be the D (6 bases). This CDR3 comprises 17 residues. Germline V gives CDR1 SQVTM, CDR2 ANQGSEA. V lost 4 bases and J lost 2, with 20 bases in between. Supplemented by reference TRBV29-1 and TRBJ1-4, the full variable domain reads SAVISQKPSRDICQRGTSLTIQCQVDSQVTMMFWYRQQPGQSLTLIATANQGSEATYESGFVIDKFPISRPNLTFSTLTVSNMSPEDSSIYLCSVGKGQGVATNEKLFFGSGTQLSVL.

The genes are TRBV7-2 and TRBJ2-7; 7 bases map to TRBD1. Per the germline V gene, CDR1 is SGHTA and CDR2 is FQGNSA. V lost 5 bases to trimming and J lost 6 bases; unmatched junction nucleotides: 16. This CDR3 is 16 amino acids long. The CDR3 here is CASSPEMGTVGSEQYF. The CDR3 nucleotides are TGTGCCAGCAGCCCAGAAATGGGGACAGTAGGTTCCGAGCAGTACTTC.

CDR3 amino acids: CASRPSGTDYGYTF. The CDR3 DNA reads as TGTGCCAGCCGCCCATCCGGGACAGACTATGGCTACACCTTC. The chain links TRBV27 to TRBJ1-2; 7 bases line up with TRBD1. Germline loops: CDR1 MNHEY, CDR2 SMNVEV (reference sequence). CDR3 length: 14 amino acids. After removal of 8 bases from V and 3 bases from J, the junction contained 9 bases not matched to a gene.